This passage covers 8 T cell receptor beta chains from one sample sequenced in a study of immune evolution from preneoplasia to lung adenocarcinoma. The method was immunoSEQ multiplex PCR; TCRdb's version includes in-frame clones alone and lacks a portion of them. The sample holds over 3,000 clones, roughly 80% seen once. The sample comprised FFPE adjacent normal lung tissue. Receptor source: a person aged 70 to 85 with lung adenocarcinoma.

The CDR3 region is CASSLGEQRKLGTQYF. For the CDR3, the DNA is TGTGCCAGCAGCTTGGGGGAGCAGAGAAAATTAGGGACCCAGTACTTC. The V and J genes are TRBV5-6 and TRBJ2-5, with D possibly being TRBD2 (5 bases). The CDR3 covers 16 residues. V gave up 0 bases and J gave up 7 bases, with 19 bases separating them. Looked up from germline, CDR1 is SGHDT and CDR2 is YYEEEE.

This chain joins TRBV19 and TRBJ2-1; TRBD2 agrees at 9 bases. The CDR3 runs 15 residues. Looked up from germline, CDR1 is LNHDA and CDR2 is SQIVND (reference sequence). V was pared by 6 bases and J by 9 bases, with 12 bases of the junction left unmatched. CDR3 DNA: TGTGCCAGTAGAGTATTTAGCGGGAGCGGCGGTGAGCAGTTCTTC. It yields the protein CASRVFSGSGGEQFF.

This sequence joins TRBV5-1 and TRBJ1-2; a weak D match, TRBD1 (5 bases). The CDR3 has 15 residues. In germline, CDR1 is SGHRS, CDR2 YFSETQ. V shed 1 base and J shed 6 bases, with 16 bases lying between them. In DNA form, the CDR3 reads TGCGCCAGCAGCTTGTTTGGTAGGGGTTTGGATGGCTACACCTTC. This sequence encodes CASSLFGRGLDGYTF.

This clone occurred once. V is TRBV6-5 and J is TRBJ2-2; the D is unclear. Germline values: CDR1 MNHEY, CDR2 SVGAGI. V was cut by 2 bases and J by 6 bases, with 10 bases left in between. There are 14 residues in the CDR3. The CDR3 DNA is TGTGCCAGCAGTTACACCGTTAACTCCGGGGAGCTGTTTTTT. Protein product: CASSYTVNSGELFF.

V usage is TRBV30 and J usage is TRBJ1-1; D gene unclear. Germline CDR1 is GTSNPN and CDR2 is SVGIG (reference sequence). With 2 bases removed from V and 5 bases from J, the gap between germline ends came to 12 bases. This CDR3 is 13 amino acids long. The CDR3 nucleotides are TGTGCCTGGAGTCTAAGAGGGAGGACTGAAGCTTTCTTT. This codes for CAWSLRGRTEAFF. Filled out from reference TRBV30 and TRBJ1-1, the complete variable domain reads SQTIHQWPATLVQPVGSPLSLECTVEGTSNPNLYWYRQAAGRGLQLLFYSVGIGQISSEVPQNLSASRPQDRQFILSSKKLLLSDSGFYLCAWSLRGRTEAFFGQGTRLTVV.

CDR3 in amino acids: CASSEQGKSTEAFF. The CDR3 DNA is TGTGCCAGCAGTGAACAGGGTAAGAGCACTGAAGCTTTCTTT. The chain couples TRBV6-1 to TRBJ1-1, with D maybe TRBD1 (5 bases). Per the germline V gene, CDR1 is MNHNS and CDR2 is SASEGT. V lost 2 bases and J lost 4, with 11 bases in between. The CDR3 has 14 residues.

This clone is labeled as hyperexpanded (1% or more). V is TRBV28 and J is TRBJ2-7, with a tentative D call TRBD2 (6 bases). Trimming cost V 6 bases and J 7 bases, with 16 bases left between them. Germline CDR1 is MDHEN and CDR2 is SYDVKM. This CDR3 is built from 13 residues. This chain's CDR3 is CASRRVGGWEQYF. CDR3 nucleotides: TGTGCCAGCAGACGGGTCGGGGGTTGGGAGCAGTACTTC.

This chain connects TRBV28 to TRBJ2-2; tentative D call: TRBD2 (7 bases). The V gene's germline CDR1 is MDHEN and CDR2 SYDVKM. The CDR3 runs to 16 residues. V dropped 10 bases and J dropped 3 bases, with 21 bases sitting between them. CDR3: CATTASRGGYTGELFF. CDR3 DNA sequence: TGTGCCACCACCGCCTCTAGGGGGGGTTACACCGGGGAGCTGTTTTTT.